Below, 10 T cell receptor beta chains from the same sample are listed, as sequenced in a study of control samples from healthy donors and cancer patients. Produced via immunoSEQ multiplex PCR; TCRdb's table is partial and in-frame only. Here the sample spans about 110,000 clones, 70% to 85% being singletons. Sequences were obtained from blood. Every receptor here comes from a young man in good health.

The rearrangement joins TRBV5-4 to TRBJ2-3; D call uncertain. The V end lost 7 bases, the J end lost 5 bases, and 14 bases lay between the germline ends. In germline, CDR1 is SGHNT, CDR2 YYREEE (reference sequence). This CDR3 spans 13 amino acids. The CDR3 DNA follows: TGTGCCAGCGAGAACAAGGCGAAAGATACGCAGTATTTT. It codes for CASENKAKDTQYF.

In this sample, this clone turned up once. The rearrangement links TRBV12-5 to TRBJ1-2; 7 nucleotides agree with TRBD1. The CDR3 runs to 14 residues. Germline trimming cut 9 bases from V and 4 bases from J; bases unmatched to any gene: 11. Germline lookup yields CDR1 LGHNT and CDR2 FRNRAP. The CDR3 here is CASNSWDRRYGYTF. CDR3 bases: TGTGCTAGCAATAGCTGGGACAGACGCTATGGCTACACCTTC.

J is TRBJ1-2 and V is TRBV5-4; a weak D match, TRBD1 (5 bases). This CDR3 has 15 amino acids. Trimming stripped 2 bases from V and 4 bases from J, with 15 bases between. The germline CDR1 and CDR2 sequences are SGHNT and YYREEE (reference sequence). CDR3 sequence: CASSFPPGQGYGYTF. The CDR3 bases are TGTGCCAGCAGCTTTCCCCCCGGGCAGGGCTATGGCTACACCTTC.

The chain is built from TRBV28 and TRBJ1-2; D possibly corresponds to TRBD1 (5 bases). The germline V gene encodes CDR1 MDHEN and CDR2 SYDVKM. V dropped 3 bases and J dropped 8 bases, with 22 bases sitting between them. The CDR3 is 16 residues long. CDR3 nucleotides: TGTGCCAGCAGTTTTCCCAAAGGGGCTGAAGGAGGCGGCTACACCTTC. Residues: CASSFPKGAEGGGYTF.

This clone has a single count. The V gene is TRBV7-8, the J gene TRBJ2-7, with D perhaps TRBD2 (5 bases). The CDR3 sequence is 13 residues long. Germline values: CDR1 SGHVS, CDR2 FQNEAQ. V lost 3 bases to trimming and J lost 2 bases, with 8 bases between them. CDR3 residues: CASSLRRTYEQYV. CDR3 bases: TGTGCCAGCAGCTTGAGGAGGACCTACGAGCAGTACGTC.

This sequence joins TRBV10-1 and TRBJ2-1; D is uncertain. This CDR3 has 16 amino acids. CDR1 and CDR2 (germline): WNHNN, SYGVQD (reference sequence). The V and J ends lost 1 base and 3 bases respectively, with 13 bases between them. DNA of the CDR3: TGCGCCAGCAGTGAGTATCGGACCCTTAGCTACAATGAGCAGTTCTTC. It encodes CASSEYRTLSYNEQFF.

This clone was counted once. The chain joins TRBV27 to TRBJ1-6, with 8 positions matching TRBD1. Trimming removed 4 bases from V and 10 bases from J; junction bases left unmatched: 12. The CDR3 runs to 16 residues. Germline V gives CDR1 MNHEY, CDR2 SMNVEV (reference sequence). The CDR3 DNA follows: TGTGCCAGCAGTTGGACGCAGACAGGGGTAGGGTCACCCCTCCACTTT. Residues: CASSWTQTGVGSPLHF.

The chain recombines TRBV7-2 with TRBJ1-6; 12 bases agree with TRBD1. The germline V gene has CDR1 SGHTA and CDR2 FQGNSA. The CDR3 consists of 16 residues. Unmatched junction bases numbered 8, after V lost 5 bases and J lost 9 bases. The CDR3 DNA follows: TGTGCCAGCAGCCCGTGGGGGACAGGGGGCAGTTCACCCCTCCACTTT. Amino acid sequence: CASSPWGTGGSSPLHF.

The chain is built from TRBV30 and TRBJ1-5; D is unresolved. Germline assignment: CDR1 GTSNPN and CDR2 SVGIG (reference sequence). Trimming took off 2 bases at V and 2 bases at J, with 10 bases between the two ends. CDR3 length: 14 amino acids. The CDR3 sequence is CAWSTGKGNQPQHF. In DNA form, the CDR3 reads TGTGCCTGGAGTACTGGGAAGGGCAATCAGCCCCAGCATTTT.

This rearrangement joins TRBV7-9 to TRBJ2-1; the match to TRBD2 covers 8 bases. The CDR3 spans 12 residues. CDR1 is SEHNR and CDR2 is FQNEAQ in the germline V gene (reference sequence). After removal of 5 bases from V and 9 bases from J, the junction contained 3 bases not matched to a gene. The CDR3 reads CASSPSGGEQFF. The CDR3 DNA is TGTGCCAGCAGCCCCAGCGGGGGTGAGCAGTTCTTC.